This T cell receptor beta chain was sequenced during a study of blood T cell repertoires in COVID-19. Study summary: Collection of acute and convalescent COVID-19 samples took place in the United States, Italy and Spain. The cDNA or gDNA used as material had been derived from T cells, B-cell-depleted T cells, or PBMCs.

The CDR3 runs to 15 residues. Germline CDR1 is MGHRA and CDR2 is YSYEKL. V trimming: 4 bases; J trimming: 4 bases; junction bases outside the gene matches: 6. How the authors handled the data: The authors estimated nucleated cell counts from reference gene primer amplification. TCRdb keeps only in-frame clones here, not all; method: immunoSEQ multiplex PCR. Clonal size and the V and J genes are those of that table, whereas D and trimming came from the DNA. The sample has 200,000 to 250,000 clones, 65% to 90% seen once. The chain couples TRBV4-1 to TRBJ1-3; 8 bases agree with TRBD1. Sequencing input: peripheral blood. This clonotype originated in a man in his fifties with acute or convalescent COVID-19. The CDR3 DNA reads TGCGCCAGCAGCCTCGACAGGGGTACGGGAAACACCATATATTTT. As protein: CASSLDRGTGNTIYF.